These T cell receptor beta chains were read from a single sample in a study of T cell responses to AZD1222 COVID-19 vaccine. Produced via immunoSEQ multiplex PCR; TCRdb's table is partial and in-frame only. Among tens of thousands of clones listed, approximately 86% were seen once. The sample was peripheral blood, taken on day 0 of AZD1222 vaccination. Receptor source: an adult in good health. CDR3s include the opening cysteine and the closing phenylalanine or tryptophan.

J	length	V	CDR3
TRBJ1-2	14	TRBV3-1/TRBV3-2	CASSQDAGARGYTF
TRBJ2-5	13	TRBV5-5	CASSQNRGETQYF
TRBJ1-1	15	TRBV7-2	CASSTPGPRNTEAFF
TRBJ2-7	15	TRBV9	CASSVGLAGAYEQYF
TRBJ1-3	14	TRBV4-2	CASSPRDKGNTIYF
TRBJ2-3	15	TRBV19	CASSTGGGYTDTQYF
TRBJ1-1	18	TRBV10-1	CASSVVVGGRARNTEAFF
TRBJ2-1	15	TRBV18	CASSPDQGSYNEQFF
TRBJ1-2	13	TRBV5-1	CASSQGGSGGYTF
TRBJ2-7	18	TRBV27	CASRLTRGQGAYSYEQYF
TRBJ1-1	15	TRBV6-5	CASSTSGTGNTEAFF
TRBJ1-2	14	TRBV6-5	CASSTVGRDSGYTF
TRBJ2-5	14	TRBV28	CASSPGAGGETQYF
TRBJ1-3	14	TRBV4-1	CASSPLGLGNTIYF
TRBJ1-1	12	TRBV5-1	CASSPGATEAFF
TRBJ2-7	15	TRBV2	CASSDTGSQNYEQYF
TRBJ2-1	15	TRBV11-2	CASSLMTGDGTEQFF
TRBJ2-5	16	TRBV27	CASSLFSRPAGETQYF
TRBJ2-3	16	TRBV13	CASSPLAGAGTDTQYF
TRBJ2-1	15	TRBV19	CASSVTSGRINEQFF
TRBJ2-7	16	TRBV3-1/TRBV3-2	CASSRQSGTGIGEQYF
TRBJ1-2	19	TRBV5-1	CASSLKPGTGENPNYGYTF
TRBJ1-2	14	TRBV6-5	CASSSPQGASGYTF
TRBJ2-7	14	TRBV7-3	CASSLGQGASEQYF
TRBJ1-3	17	TRBV11-2	CASNLRDSGEAGNTIYF
TRBJ2-5	12	TRBV10-3	CAIRGLEETQYF
TRBJ2-1	15	TRBV7-3	CASSLTAVSYNEQFF
TRBJ2-3	13	TRBV19	CASSMGGGLVQYF
TRBJ1-2	13	TRBV6-2/TRBV6-3	CASSLTVNYGYTF
TRBJ2-1	14	TRBV10-3	CAIKEGGLVDEQFF
TRBJ2-7	13	TRBV5-1	CASSPSPLYEQYF
TRBJ1-5	15	TRBV3-1/TRBV3-2	CASSQGDGSNQPQHF
TRBJ1-1	15	TRBV7-2	CASSLMGSMVAEAFF
TRBJ2-1	13	TRBV29-1	CSVPQGSYNEQFF
TRBJ2-3	18	TRBV9	CASSVTSGTSGITDTQYF
TRBJ2-5	16	TRBV23-1	CASSQKNRGRGETQYF
TRBJ2-7	14	TRBV5-1	CASSLRGNPYEQYF
TRBJ1-5	14	TRBV6-2/TRBV6-3	CASSFSGQGQPQHF
TRBJ2-7	13	TRBV10-3	CAISPGTTYEQYF
TRBJ1-3	16	TRBV28	CASSPFQGASGNTIYF
TRBJ2-3	14	TRBV9	CASSVSGSGGTQYF
TRBJ2-4	16	TRBV28	CASSQDRGLSKNIQYF
TRBJ2-3	17	TRBV7-6	CASSLAVATGSTDTQYF
TRBJ1-1	14	TRBV7-2	CASSLAPGITEAFF
TRBJ1-2	14	TRBV6-5	CASTRGQGAGGYTF
TRBJ2-7	12	TRBV7-6	CASSQSGSEQYF
TRBJ1-1	12	TRBV2	CASDRGVTEAFF
TRBJ2-1	16	TRBV3-1/TRBV3-2	CASSQEGLPSYNEQFF
TRBJ2-7	16	TRBV28	CASSLNLAGLSYEQYF
TRBJ2-7	14	TRBV27	CASSWGLASGEQYF
TRBJ2-1	12	TRBV14	CASSQRWNEQFF
TRBJ1-2	15	TRBV5-1	CASSFQGEANYGYTF
TRBJ2-7	15	TRBV18	CASSPPGLAEYEQYF
TRBJ1-6	13	TRBV25-1	CASSVTGTSPLHF
TRBJ2-7	12	TRBV7-9	CASSLSRVEQYF
TRBJ2-3	16	TRBV5-1	CASSLVLASGTDTQYF